The entry below gives a single T cell receptor beta chain sequence along with its context. Other nucleotide sequences from this sample produce the same CDR3. The data were obtained in a study of blood T cell repertoires in COVID-19. Study context: Whether acute or convalescent, the COVID-19 samples came from the United States, Italy and Spain.

The CDR3 covers 13 residues. Germline CDR1 LNHNV, CDR2 YYDKDF (reference sequence). V was cut by 0 bases and J by 6 bases, with 5 bases left in between. How the authors handled the data: Amplification of reference gene primers provided the estimated nucleated cell counts. Sequencing used immunoSEQ multiplex PCR; TCRdb keeps in-frame clones, though not all of them. The V and J calls and the clone size are those of that table, but D and trimming were determined from the DNA. The sample lists fewer than 150,000 clones, 84% occurring once. Everyone who took part was about 18 to 89 years old, and they came from 24 US areas. In assigning cohorts, the study relied on participant-reported clinical history.

Sequencing was performed on PBMCs or T cells enriched from blood (not recorded which). The TCR comes from a man between 45 and 60 years old in a cohort exposed to, infected with or recovered from COVID-19 (not recorded which). This chain joins TRBV15 and TRBJ2-2, with D unresolved. CDR3 sequence (DNA): TGTGCCACCAGCAGAGACCGGTCCGGGGAGCTGTTTTTT. Translated, it gives CATSRDRSGELFF. The full variable domain, its missing parts supplied by reference TRBV15 and TRBJ2-2, is DAMVIQNPRYQVTQFGKPVTLSCSQTLNHNVMYWYQQKSSQAPKLLFHYYDKDFNNEADTPDNFQSRRPNTSFCFLDIRSPGLGDTAMYLCATSRDRSGELFFGEGSRLTVL.